Below, 18 T cell receptor beta chains from the same sample are listed, as sequenced in a study of control samples from healthy donors and cancer patients. Produced via immunoSEQ multiplex PCR; TCRdb's table is partial and in-frame only. The repertoire has about 95,000 clones, around four fifths of them found once; the top ten carry 15% to 20%. Sequencing input: blood. Receptors were obtained from a man aged 25-45 years in good health.

This chain joins TRBV3-1 (or the pseudogene TRBV3-2) and TRBJ2-7; D is possibly TRBD1 or TRBD2 (5 bases each). Germline lookup yields CDR1 LGHDT and CDR2 YNNKEL (reference sequence). V was cut by 0 bases and J by 3 bases, with 21 bases left in between. CDR3 size: 18 residues. CDR3 coding DNA: TGTGCCAGCAGCCAAGATCCATCTTGGGGGACCTCTCGCTACGAGCAGTACTTC. This codes for CASSQDPSWGTSRYEQYF.

This clone was seen once. The rearrangement uses TRBV7-9 and TRBJ1-2, with 7 bases matching TRBD1. The length of the CDR3 is 16 residues. In germline, CDR1 is SEHNR, CDR2 FQNEAQ (reference sequence). Losses at the gene ends were 4 bases for V and 2 bases for J; bases not matched to a gene: 10. The CDR3 DNA follows: TGTGCCAGCAGCTCGTTGAGGACAGGATTAAACTATGGCTACACCTTC. This sequence encodes CASSSLRTGLNYGYTF.

The chain uses TRBV2 and TRBJ1-1; D ambiguous. This CDR3 comprises 12 residues. V was pared by 6 bases and J by 5 bases, with 10 bases between. The V gene's germline CDR1 is SNHLY and CDR2 FYNNEI. CDR3 nucleotide sequence: TGTGCCAGCAGCCTGACTTGGACTGAAGCTTTCTTT. It translates to CASSLTWTEAFF.

This chain links TRBV25-1 with TRBJ2-5; 8 nucleotides align to TRBD1. The V segment lost 8 bases and the J segment 4 bases; nucleotides outside the gene matches: 12. This CDR3 contains 15 residues. The V gene's germline CDR1 is MGHDK and CDR2 SYGVNS. This CDR3 is CASGGRGRGGETQYF. CDR3 nucleotides: TGTGCCAGCGGAGGCAGGGGGCGAGGGGGAGAGACCCAGTACTTC.

The rearrangement links TRBV5-1 to TRBJ2-7; D gene ambiguous. This CDR3 spans 11 amino acids. Germline values: CDR1 SGHRS, CDR2 YFSETQ. V lost 0 bases and J lost 7, with 5 bases in between. CDR3 in DNA: TGCGCCAGCAGCTTGGTGGGGGAGCAGTACTTC. Residues: CASSLVGEQYF.

This rearrangement joins TRBV29-1 to TRBJ1-1; 8 positions agree with TRBD1. V was pared by 2 bases and J by 1 base, with 6 bases of the junction left unmatched. CDR1 is SQVTM and CDR2 is ANQGSEA in the germline V gene. The CDR3 has 15 amino acids. Written as DNA, the CDR3 is TGCAGCGTTGAAAAACCGGGGACAGGGAACACTGAAGCTTTCTTT. Translation gives CSVEKPGTGNTEAFF.

The genes are TRBV5-1 and TRBJ1-4; D possibly corresponds to TRBD1 (6 bases). The length of the CDR3 is 15 residues. CDR1 SGHRS and CDR2 YFSETQ come from the germline V gene. V was trimmed by 0 bases and J by 4 bases, leaving 10 bases between them. The CDR3 region is CASSLGDRLNEKLFF. The CDR3, as DNA: TGCGCCAGCAGCTTGGGAGACAGGCTTAATGAAAAACTGTTTTTT.

The chain carries TRBV21-1 and TRBJ1-2; the table's D call, TRBD1, has no DNA check behind it. TRBV21-1 is an annotated pseudogene. The length of the CDR3 is 14 residues. The CDR3 spells CASSTARGRFGYTF. CDR3 DNA sequence: TGTGCCAGCAGCACAGCAAGGGGGCGGTTTGGCTACACCTTC.

This chain joins TRBV6-6 and TRBJ2-1, with D possibly being TRBD1 (6 bases). The CDR3 has 14 amino acids. Germline CDR1 is MNHNY and CDR2 is SVGAGI (reference sequence). Trimming shortened V by 5 bases and J by 9 bases, and 17 bases separated the two germline ends. In DNA, the CDR3 is TGTGCCAGCAGTGTAAATGGGGGCTCTACTGAGCAGTTCTTC. Translated: CASSVNGGSTEQFF.

The chain links TRBV5-1 to TRBJ1-6; D perhaps matches TRBD1 (5 bases). Germline loops: CDR1 SGHRS, CDR2 YFSETQ. This CDR3 region has 14 residues. Trimming stripped 2 bases from V and 5 bases from J, with 8 bases between. Written as DNA, the CDR3 is TGCGCCAGCAGCTTTCAGGGAGATAATTCACCCCTCCACTTT. Translation gives CASSFQGDNSPLHF.

V gene TRBV30 combines with J gene TRBJ2-7; TRBD1 matches 8 bases. CDR3 length: 14 amino acids. The J segment lost 6 bases and the V segment lost 2 bases, leaving 9 bases of the junction unmatched. CDR1 is GTSNPN and CDR2 is SVGIG in the germline V gene (reference sequence). In nucleotides, the CDR3 is TGTGCCTGGAGTATAGGGACAGGCGGCCGCGAGCAGTACTTC. Its protein product is CAWSIGTGGREQYF.

This sequence joins TRBV5-6 and TRBJ1-5, with TRBD1 as a possible D gene (5 bases). Trimming stripped 0 bases from V and 0 bases from J, with 19 bases between. The germline CDR1 and CDR2 sequences are SGHDT and YYEEEE. This CDR3 has 19 residues. As DNA, the CDR3 is TGTGCCAGCAGCTTGGGGCCCAGAGGTGGGGGTTATAGCAATCAGCCCCAGCATTTT. Amino acids: CASSLGPRGGGYSNQPQHF.

This clone was found once. J is TRBJ2-5 and V is TRBV24-1, with D perhaps given as TRBD1 or TRBD2 (5 bases each). Germline CDR1 is KGHDR and CDR2 is SFDVKD. Deletions cut 2 bases from V and 1 base from J, with 7 bases between. The CDR3 runs 14 residues. This chain's CDR3 is CATSDSGTQETQYF. In DNA, the CDR3 is TGTGCCACCAGTGATTCCGGGACCCAAGAGACCCAGTACTTC.

This clone was counted a single time. For the CDR3, the DNA is TGTGCCAGCTCCAAAGGGGGAGGCGAAAATCGAGCTTTCTTT. It encodes CASSKGGGENRAFF. The rearrangement joins TRBV18 to TRBJ1-1; the D gene is possibly TRBD1 (6 bases). Per the germline V gene, CDR1 is KGHSH and CDR2 is LQKENI. The V gene lost 6 bases and the J gene lost 10 bases, with 21 bases spanning the gap. This CDR3 contains 14 residues.

The chain is built from TRBV6-5 and TRBJ1-1; D is undetermined. The CDR3 runs 15 residues. Germline V gene sequence: CDR1 MNHEY, CDR2 SVGAGI. The V and J ends lost 0 bases and 0 bases respectively, with 8 bases between them. CDR3: CASSYSAGLNTEAFF. The CDR3 DNA follows: TGTGCCAGCAGTTACTCTGCGGGTTTGAACACTGAAGCTTTCTTT.

The rearrangement links TRBV13 to TRBJ1-2, with 10 bases identical to TRBD1. V was clipped by 0 bases and J by 5 bases; unmatched bases: 6. Looked up from germline, CDR1 is PRHDT and CDR2 is FYEKMQ (reference sequence). CDR3 length equals 16 residues. CDR3 coding DNA: TGTGCCAGCAGCTTAGGGGGGACAGGGGTTGGATATGGCTACACCTTC. It encodes CASSLGGTGVGYGYTF.

This clone was seen once. This chain connects TRBV10-1 to TRBJ1-2; the D gene is possibly TRBD1 (5 bases). This CDR3 contains 15 residues. Trimming took 4 bases from V and 1 from J, leaving 13 bases between them. Looked up from germline, CDR1 is WNHNN and CDR2 is SYGVQD (reference sequence). The DNA for the CDR3 is TGCGCCAGCAGTGCGGGGACCGCGGATAACTATGGCTACACCTTC. Protein sequence: CASSAGTADNYGYTF.

The chain carries TRBV27 and TRBJ2-5; 10 bases align to TRBD2. The CDR3 has 13 amino acids. The ends lost 4 bases at V and 7 bases at J; junction bases unmatched: 3. CDR1 is MNHEY and CDR2 is SMNVEV in the germline V gene (reference sequence). CDR3 sequence reads: CASSSSGGWTQYF. CDR3 nucleotide sequence: TGTGCCAGCAGTTCTAGCGGGGGTTGGACCCAGTACTTC.